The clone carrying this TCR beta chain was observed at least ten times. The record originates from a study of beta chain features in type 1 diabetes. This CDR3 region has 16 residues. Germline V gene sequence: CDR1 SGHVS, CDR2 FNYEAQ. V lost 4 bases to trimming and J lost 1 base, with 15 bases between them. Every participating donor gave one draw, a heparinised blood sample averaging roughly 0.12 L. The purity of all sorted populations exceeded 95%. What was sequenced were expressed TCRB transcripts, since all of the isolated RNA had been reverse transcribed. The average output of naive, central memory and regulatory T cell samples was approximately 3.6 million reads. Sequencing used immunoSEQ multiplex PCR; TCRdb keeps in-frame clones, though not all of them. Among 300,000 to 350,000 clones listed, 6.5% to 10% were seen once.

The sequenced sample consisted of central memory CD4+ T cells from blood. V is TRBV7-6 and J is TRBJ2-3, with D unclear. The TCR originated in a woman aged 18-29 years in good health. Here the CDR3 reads CASSSSVRVGTDTQYF. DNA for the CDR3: TGTGCCAGCAGCTCCTCGGTTAGGGTCGGCACAGATACGCAGTATTTT.